At least ten counts were recorded for the clone carrying this TCR beta chain. Antigen specificity is unknown. These data originate in a study of blood T cells in healthy people across ages. Study-level findings and limits: Diversity of TCR beta per million T cells declined in a roughly linear way with age.

Donors each provided 7.5 to 10 milliliters of peripheral blood. A second PCR, run for about 7 to 11 cycles, used a sample-barcoded 5' primer plus a J-beta primer mix. The authors tagged each cDNA molecule using a template-switch adaptor with 12 random nucleotides. Using its own MiXCR run on the 5' RACE reads, TCRdb lists one record per CDR3 protein. The table includes around 1,800,000 distinct CDR3 sequences, 30% to 40% detected once. Trimming took 1 base from V and 4 from J, leaving 11 bases between them. Germline CDR1 LGHNA, CDR2 YSLEER. The CDR3 is made up of 15 amino acids. The specimen sequenced was blood. The chain links TRBV4-3 to TRBJ2-1; D might be TRBD1 or TRBD2, each matching 5 bases. The receptor was isolated from a human donor in good health. Here the CDR3 reads CASSQALGDYNEQFF. The CDR3 region has the DNA TGCGCCAGCAGCCAAGCGTTGGGGGATTACAATGAGCAGTTCTTC.